Shown below are 7 T cell receptor beta chains from a single sample sequenced in a study of blood T cell repertoires in COVID-19. The method was immunoSEQ multiplex PCR; TCRdb's version includes in-frame clones alone and lacks a portion of them. The sample gives about 170,000 clones, about 80% of which show up once; under 20% is in the top ten. The sequenced material came from PBMCs or T cells enriched from blood (not recorded which). Every receptor here comes from a woman aged 70-85 years in a cohort exposed to, infected with or recovered from COVID-19 (not recorded which).

This sequence joins TRBV5-5 and TRBJ1-5; TRBD1 aligns across 7 bases. Germline CDR1 is SGHKS and CDR2 is YYEKEE (reference sequence). The CDR3 contains 15 residues. V shed 0 bases and J 4 bases; nucleotides not matched to a gene: 4. DNA for the CDR3: TGTGCCAGCAGCTTGGGACAGGGTCCTAATCAGCCCCAGCATTTT. Translating it yields CASSLGQGPNQPQHF.

The chain couples TRBV9 to TRBJ2-1; D ambiguous. V was cut by 2 bases and J by 9 bases, with 12 bases left in between. This CDR3 is built from 13 residues. Germline CDR1 and CDR2: SGDLS and YYNGEE. The CDR3 DNA is TGTGCCAGCAGCGTCGGAGTCGAGATTGAGCAGTTCTTC. Encoded protein: CASSVGVEIEQFF.

The J gene is TRBJ2-5, the V gene TRBV7-9; 13 bases agree with TRBD2. The V and J ends lost 1 base and 3 bases, in that order; junction bases with no gene match: 2. The CDR3 is 16 amino acids. Germline V lookup: CDR1 SEHNR, CDR2 FQNEAQ (reference sequence). The CDR3 DNA follows: TGTGCCAGCAGCTTAGAGGGACTAGCGGGGAAAGAGACCCAGTACTTC. Protein product: CASSLEGLAGKETQYF.

The J gene is TRBJ2-5, the V gene TRBV5-1, with TRBD2 as a possible D gene (6 bases). The V gene lost 4 bases and the J gene lost 3 bases, with 16 bases spanning the gap. In germline, CDR1 is SGHRS, CDR2 YFSETQ. The CDR3 extends over 15 amino acids. For the CDR3, the DNA is TGCGCCAGCAGCGGCGGGACCACCCCCAAAGAGACCCAGTACTTC. Amino acids: CASSGGTTPKETQYF.

The chain has TRBV5-1 and TRBJ1-2; D unclear. V was cut by 0 bases and J by 8 bases, with 17 bases left in between. Per germline, CDR1 SGHRS and CDR2 YFSETQ. The CDR3 consists of 15 residues. The CDR3 region is CASSLGPQGGGGYTF. CDR3 bases: TGCGCCAGCAGCTTGGGTCCCCAAGGTGGCGGGGGCTACACCTTC.

The rearrangement uses TRBV5-4 and TRBJ2-5, with D possibly TRBD2 on 6 matching bases. V dropped 3 bases and J dropped 2 bases, with 8 bases sitting between them. The CDR3 loop spans 13 amino acids. CDR1 and CDR2 (germline): SGHNT, YYREEE (reference sequence). CDR3: CASSWDWQETQYF. The DNA for the CDR3 is TGTGCCAGCAGCTGGGACTGGCAAGAGACCCAGTACTTC. The complete variable domain, with remaining parts taken from reference TRBV5-4 and TRBJ2-5, reads ETGVTQSPTHLIKTRGQQVTLRCSSQSGHNTVSWYQQALGQGPQFIFQYYREEENGRGNFPPRFSGLQFPNYSSELNVNALELDDSALYLCASSWDWQETQYFGPGTRLLVL.

V gene TRBV5-6 combines with J gene TRBJ2-5; TRBD2 agrees at 12 bases. There are 14 residues in the CDR3. CDR1 is SGHDT and CDR2 is YYEEEE in the germline V gene. V was clipped by 6 bases and J by 6 bases; unmatched bases: 6. The DNA of the CDR3 is TGTGCCAGCATACTAGCGGGAGGTCGGAAGACCCAGTACTTC. It translates to CASILAGGRKTQYF.